This T cell receptor (beta chain) came from a study of early stage breast cancer tumors. Study as a whole: Samples were sequenced at about 10-fold average coverage.

The V gene lost 0 bases and the J gene lost 5 bases, with 1 base spanning the gap. The CDR3 sequence is 12 residues long. Per germline, CDR1 LGHNA and CDR2 YNFKEQ. Comment on this clone: Its antigen remains unidentified.

The table came from immunoSEQ multiplex PCR; TCRdb's copy has only in-frame clones and leaves some out. There are about 29,000 clones in the sample; around four fifths occur only once, and over 8.5% lies in the top ten. The study's findings and limits: Commonly generated sequences made up most enriched TCRB sequences shared between patients.

The chain employs TRBV4-2 and TRBJ2-2; no definite D call. The source is a person in their fifties with breast cancer. Sequencing input: blood. CDR3 sequence reads: CASSQDTGELFF. The CDR3 bases are TGTGCCAGCAGCCAAGATACCGGGGAGCTGTTTTTT.